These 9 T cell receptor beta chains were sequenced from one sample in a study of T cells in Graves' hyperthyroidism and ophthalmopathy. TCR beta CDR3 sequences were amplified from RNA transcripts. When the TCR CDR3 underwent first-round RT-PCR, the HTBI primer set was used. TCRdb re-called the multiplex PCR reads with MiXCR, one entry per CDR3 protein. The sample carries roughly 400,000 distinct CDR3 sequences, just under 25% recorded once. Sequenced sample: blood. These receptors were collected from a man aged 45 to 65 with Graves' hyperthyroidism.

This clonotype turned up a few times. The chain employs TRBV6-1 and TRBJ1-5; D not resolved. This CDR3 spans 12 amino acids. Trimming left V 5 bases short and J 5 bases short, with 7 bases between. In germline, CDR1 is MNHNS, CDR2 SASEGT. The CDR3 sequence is CASSWTDQPQHF. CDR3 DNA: TGTGCCAGCAGTTGGACGGATCAGCCCCAGCATTTT.

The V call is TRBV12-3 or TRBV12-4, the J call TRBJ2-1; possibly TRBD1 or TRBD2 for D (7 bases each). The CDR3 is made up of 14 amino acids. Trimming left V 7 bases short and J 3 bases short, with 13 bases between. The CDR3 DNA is TGTGCCAGCATCCAGGGGGGGATCTACAATGAGCAGTTCTTC. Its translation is CASIQGGIYNEQFF.

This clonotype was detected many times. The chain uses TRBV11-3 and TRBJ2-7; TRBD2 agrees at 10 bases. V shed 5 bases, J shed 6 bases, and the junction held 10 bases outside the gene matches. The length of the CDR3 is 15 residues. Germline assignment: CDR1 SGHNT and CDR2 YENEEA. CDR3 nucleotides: TGTGCCAGCAGCCAGCTAGGGCTAGCGGGAGCCGAGCAGTACTTC. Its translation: CASSQLGLAGAEQYF. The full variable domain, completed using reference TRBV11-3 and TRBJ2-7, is EAGVVQSPRYKIIEKKQPVAFWCNPISGHNTLYWYLQNLGQGPELLIRYENEEAVDDSQLPKDRFSAERLKGVDSTLKIQPAELGDSAVYLCASSQLGLAGAEQYFGPGTRLTVT.

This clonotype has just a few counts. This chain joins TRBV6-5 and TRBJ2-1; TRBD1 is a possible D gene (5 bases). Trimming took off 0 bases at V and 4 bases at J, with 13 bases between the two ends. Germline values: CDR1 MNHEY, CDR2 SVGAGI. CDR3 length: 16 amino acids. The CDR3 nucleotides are TGTGCCAGCAGTTACTCGGGCAGGGCGGTATACAATGAGCAGTTCTTC. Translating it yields CASSYSGRAVYNEQFF.

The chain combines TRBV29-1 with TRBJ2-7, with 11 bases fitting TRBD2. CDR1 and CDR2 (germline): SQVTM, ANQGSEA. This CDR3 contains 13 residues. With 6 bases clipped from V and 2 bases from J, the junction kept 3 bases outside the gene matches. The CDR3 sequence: CSVLGLAAYEQYF. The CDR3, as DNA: TGCAGCGTCCTGGGACTAGCGGCCTACGAGCAGTACTTC.

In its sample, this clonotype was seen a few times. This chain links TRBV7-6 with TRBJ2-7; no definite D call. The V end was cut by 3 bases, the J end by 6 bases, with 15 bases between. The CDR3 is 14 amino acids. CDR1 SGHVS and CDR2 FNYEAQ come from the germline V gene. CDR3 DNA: TGTGCCAGCAGCTTGCTTGGCGACTCCGCCGAGCAGTACTTC. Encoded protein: CASSLLGDSAEQYF. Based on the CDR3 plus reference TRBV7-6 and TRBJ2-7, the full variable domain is GAGVSQSPRYKVTKRGQDVALRCDPISGHVSLYWYRQALGQGPEFLTYFNYEAQQDKSGLPNDRFSAERPEGSISTLTIQRTEQRDSAMYRCASSLLGDSAEQYFGPGTRLTVT.

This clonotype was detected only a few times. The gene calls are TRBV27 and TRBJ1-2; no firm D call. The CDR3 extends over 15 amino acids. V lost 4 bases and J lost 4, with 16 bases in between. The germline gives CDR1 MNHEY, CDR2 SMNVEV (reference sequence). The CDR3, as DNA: TGTGCCAGCAGTTCTCCCCAGGATAGCATCTATGGCTACACCTTC. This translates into CASSSPQDSIYGYTF.

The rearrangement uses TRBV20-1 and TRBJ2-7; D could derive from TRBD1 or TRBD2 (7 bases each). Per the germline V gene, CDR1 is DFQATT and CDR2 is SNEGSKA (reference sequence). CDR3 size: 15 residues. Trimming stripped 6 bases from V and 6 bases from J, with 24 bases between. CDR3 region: CSAKQGGAGAGEQYF. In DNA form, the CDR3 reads TGCAGTGCAAAGCAGGGGGGTGCGGGAGCGGGCGAGCAGTACTTC.

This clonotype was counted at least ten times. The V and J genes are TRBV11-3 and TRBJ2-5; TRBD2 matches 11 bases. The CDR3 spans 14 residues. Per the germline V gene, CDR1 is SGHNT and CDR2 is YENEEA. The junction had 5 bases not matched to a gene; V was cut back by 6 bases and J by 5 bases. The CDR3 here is CASRGLAEGETQYF. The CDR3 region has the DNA TGTGCCAGCAGGGGACTAGCGGAAGGGGAGACCCAGTACTTC.